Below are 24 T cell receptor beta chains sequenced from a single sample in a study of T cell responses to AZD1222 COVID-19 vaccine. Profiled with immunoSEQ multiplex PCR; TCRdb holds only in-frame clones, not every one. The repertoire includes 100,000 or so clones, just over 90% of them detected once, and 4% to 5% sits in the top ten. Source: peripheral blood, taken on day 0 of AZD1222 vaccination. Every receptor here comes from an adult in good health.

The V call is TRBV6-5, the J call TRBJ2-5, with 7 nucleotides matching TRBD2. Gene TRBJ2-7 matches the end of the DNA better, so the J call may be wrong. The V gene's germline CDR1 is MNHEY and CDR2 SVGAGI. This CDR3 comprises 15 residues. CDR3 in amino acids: CASSYFPSGVYEQYF. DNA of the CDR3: TGTGCCAGCAGTTACTTCCCTAGCGGTGTGTACGAGCAGTACTTC.

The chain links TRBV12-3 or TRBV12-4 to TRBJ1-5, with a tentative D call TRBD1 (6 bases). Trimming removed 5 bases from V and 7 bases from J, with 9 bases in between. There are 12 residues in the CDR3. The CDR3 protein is CASSGRGQPQHF. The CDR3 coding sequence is TGTGCCAGCAGTGGAAGGGGGCAGCCCCAGCATTTT.

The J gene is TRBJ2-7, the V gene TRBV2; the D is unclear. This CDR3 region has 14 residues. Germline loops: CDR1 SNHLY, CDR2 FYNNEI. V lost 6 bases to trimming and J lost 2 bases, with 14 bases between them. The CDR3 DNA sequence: TGTGCCAGCAGAGGACCACCGGCCCCCTACGAGCAGTACTTC. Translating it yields CASRGPPAPYEQYF.

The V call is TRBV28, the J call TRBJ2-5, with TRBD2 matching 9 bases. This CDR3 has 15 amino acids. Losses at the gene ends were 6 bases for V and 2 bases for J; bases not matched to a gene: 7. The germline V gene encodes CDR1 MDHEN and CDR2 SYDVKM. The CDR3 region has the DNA TGTGCCAGCAGCCCTAGCGGGGCGACACAAGAGACCCAGTACTTC. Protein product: CASSPSGATQETQYF.

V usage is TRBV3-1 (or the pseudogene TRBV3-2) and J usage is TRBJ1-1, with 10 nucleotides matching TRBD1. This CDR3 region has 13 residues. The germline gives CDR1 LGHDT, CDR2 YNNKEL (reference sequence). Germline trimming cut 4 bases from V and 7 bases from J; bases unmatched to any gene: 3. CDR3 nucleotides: TGTGCCAGCAGCCGGGGACAGGGGCTTGAAGCTTTCTTT. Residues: CASSRGQGLEAFF.

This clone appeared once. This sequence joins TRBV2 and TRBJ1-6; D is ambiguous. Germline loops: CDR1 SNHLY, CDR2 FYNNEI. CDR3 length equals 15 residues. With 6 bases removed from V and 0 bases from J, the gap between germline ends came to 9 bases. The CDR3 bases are TGTGCCAGCAGGTACATGAGCTCCTATAATTCACCCCTCCACTTT. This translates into CASRYMSSYNSPLHF.

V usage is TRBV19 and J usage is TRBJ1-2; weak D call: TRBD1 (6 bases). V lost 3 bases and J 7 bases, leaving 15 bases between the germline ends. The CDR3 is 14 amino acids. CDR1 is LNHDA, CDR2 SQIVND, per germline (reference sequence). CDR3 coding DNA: TGTGCCAGTAGTATCCCCGGGACAAGCTCTGGCTACACCTTC. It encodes CASSIPGTSSGYTF. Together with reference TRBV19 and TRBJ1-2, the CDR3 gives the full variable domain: DGGITQSPKYLFRKEGQNVTLSCEQNLNHDAMYWYRQDPGQGLRLIYYSQIVNDFQKGDIAEGYSVSREKKESFPLTVTSAQKNPTAFYLCASSIPGTSSGYTFGSGTRLTVV.

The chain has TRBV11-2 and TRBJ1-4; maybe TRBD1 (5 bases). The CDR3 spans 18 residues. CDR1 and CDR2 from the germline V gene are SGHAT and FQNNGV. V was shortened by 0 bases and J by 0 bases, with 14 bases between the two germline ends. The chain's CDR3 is CASSLDLTLDTTNEKLFF. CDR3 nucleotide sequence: TGTGCCAGCAGCTTAGATCTGACGTTGGACACAACTAATGAAAAACTGTTTTTT.

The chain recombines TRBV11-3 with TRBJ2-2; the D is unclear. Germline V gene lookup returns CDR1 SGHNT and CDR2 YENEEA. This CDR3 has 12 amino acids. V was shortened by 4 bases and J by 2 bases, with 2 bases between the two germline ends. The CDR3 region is CASSSNTGELFF. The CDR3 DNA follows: TGTGCCAGCAGCTCCAACACCGGGGAGCTGTTTTTT.

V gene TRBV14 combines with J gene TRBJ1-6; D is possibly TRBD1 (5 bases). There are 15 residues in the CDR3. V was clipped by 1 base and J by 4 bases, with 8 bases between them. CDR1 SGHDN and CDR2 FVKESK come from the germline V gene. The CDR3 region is CASSQGQLYNSPLHF. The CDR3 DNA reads TGTGCCAGCAGCCAAGGACAGCTTTATAATTCACCCCTCCACTTT.

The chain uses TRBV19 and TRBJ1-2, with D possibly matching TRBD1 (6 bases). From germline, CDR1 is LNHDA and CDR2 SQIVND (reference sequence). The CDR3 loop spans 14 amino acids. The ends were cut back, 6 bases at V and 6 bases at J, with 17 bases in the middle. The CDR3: CASRSTGIPHGYTF. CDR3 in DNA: TGTGCCAGTAGATCGACAGGCATTCCTCATGGCTACACCTTC.

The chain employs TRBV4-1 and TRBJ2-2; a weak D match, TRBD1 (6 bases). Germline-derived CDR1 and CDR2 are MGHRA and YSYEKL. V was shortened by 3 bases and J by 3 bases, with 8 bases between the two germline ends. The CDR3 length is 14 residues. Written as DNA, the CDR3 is TGCGCCAGCAGCCAGGGACAACACACCGGGGAGCTGTTTTTT. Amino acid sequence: CASSQGQHTGELFF.

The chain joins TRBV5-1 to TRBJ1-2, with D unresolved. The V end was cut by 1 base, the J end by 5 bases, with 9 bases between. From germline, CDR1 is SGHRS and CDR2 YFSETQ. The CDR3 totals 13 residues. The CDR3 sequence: CASSLRVEYGYTF. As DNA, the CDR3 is TGCGCCAGCAGCTTGAGGGTAGAGTATGGCTACACCTTC.

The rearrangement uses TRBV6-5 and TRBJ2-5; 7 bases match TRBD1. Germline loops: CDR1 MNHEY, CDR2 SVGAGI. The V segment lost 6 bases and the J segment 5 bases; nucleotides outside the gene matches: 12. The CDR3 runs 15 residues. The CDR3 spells CASSQTQGVGETQYF. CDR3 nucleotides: TGTGCCAGCAGCCAAACCCAGGGGGTAGGGGAGACCCAGTACTTC.

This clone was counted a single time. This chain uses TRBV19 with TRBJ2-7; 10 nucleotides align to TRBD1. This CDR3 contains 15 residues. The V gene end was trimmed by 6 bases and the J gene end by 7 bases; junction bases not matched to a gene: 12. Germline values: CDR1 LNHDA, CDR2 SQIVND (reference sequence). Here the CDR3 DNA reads TGTGCCAGTAGCACTAATGGGGGACAGGGGAAGGAGCAGTACTTC. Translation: CASSTNGGQGKEQYF.

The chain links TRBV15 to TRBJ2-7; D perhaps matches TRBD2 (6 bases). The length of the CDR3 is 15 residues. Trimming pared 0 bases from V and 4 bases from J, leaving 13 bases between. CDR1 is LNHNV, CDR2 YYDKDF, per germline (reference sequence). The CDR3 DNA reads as TGTGCCACCAGCAGAGATGGGGAGGAAGGATACGAGCAGTACTTC. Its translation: CATSRDGEEGYEQYF.

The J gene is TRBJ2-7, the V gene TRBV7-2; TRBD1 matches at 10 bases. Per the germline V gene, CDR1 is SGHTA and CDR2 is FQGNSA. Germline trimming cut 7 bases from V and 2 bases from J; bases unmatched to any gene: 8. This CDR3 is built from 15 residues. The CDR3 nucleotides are TGTGCCAGCACTTGGGGCGGGACAGGGGCCTACGAGCAGTACTTC. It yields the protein CASTWGGTGAYEQYF. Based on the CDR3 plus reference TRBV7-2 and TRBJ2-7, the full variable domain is GAGVSQSPSNKVTEKGKDVELRCDPISGHTALYWYRQSLGQGLEFLIYFQGNSAPDKSGLPSDRFSAERTGGSVSTLTIQRTQQEDSAVYLCASTWGGTGAYEQYFGPGTRLTVT.

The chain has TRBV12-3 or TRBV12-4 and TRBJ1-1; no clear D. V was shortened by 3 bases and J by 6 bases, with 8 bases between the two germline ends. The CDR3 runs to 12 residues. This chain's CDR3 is CASSFEVAEAFF. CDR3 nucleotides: TGTGCCAGCAGTTTTGAAGTGGCTGAAGCTTTCTTT.

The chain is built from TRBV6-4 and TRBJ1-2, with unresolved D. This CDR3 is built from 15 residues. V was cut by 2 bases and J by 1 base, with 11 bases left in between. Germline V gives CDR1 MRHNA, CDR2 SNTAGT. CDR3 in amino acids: CASSDTPRVNYGYTF. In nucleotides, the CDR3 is TGTGCCAGCAGTGACACCCCACGGGTTAACTATGGCTACACCTTC.

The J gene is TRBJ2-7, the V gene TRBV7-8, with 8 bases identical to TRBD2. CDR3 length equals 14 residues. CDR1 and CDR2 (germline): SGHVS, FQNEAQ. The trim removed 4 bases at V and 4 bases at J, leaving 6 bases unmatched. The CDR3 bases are TGTGCCAGCAGCTGGGGTAGCGGGGAATACGAGCAGTACTTC. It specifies CASSWGSGEYEQYF.

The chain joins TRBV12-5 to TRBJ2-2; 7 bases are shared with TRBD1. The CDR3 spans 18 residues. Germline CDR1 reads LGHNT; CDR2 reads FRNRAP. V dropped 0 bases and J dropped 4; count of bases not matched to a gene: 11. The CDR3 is CASGLVHLQGVGTGELFF. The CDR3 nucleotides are TGTGCTAGTGGTTTGGTACACCTCCAGGGGGTTGGCACCGGGGAGCTGTTTTTT.

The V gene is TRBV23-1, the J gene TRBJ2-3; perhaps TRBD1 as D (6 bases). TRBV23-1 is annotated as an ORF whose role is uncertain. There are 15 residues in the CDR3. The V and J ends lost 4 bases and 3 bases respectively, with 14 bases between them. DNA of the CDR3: TGCGCCAGCAGTCCTACAGGGAGACGAACAGATACGCAGTATTTT. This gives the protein CASSPTGRRTDTQYF.

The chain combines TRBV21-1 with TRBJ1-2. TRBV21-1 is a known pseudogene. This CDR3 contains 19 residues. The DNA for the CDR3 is TGTGCCAGCAGCACAGACCCCAAAGGTAGGGTACTTGCGCTCCCTGGCTACACCTTC. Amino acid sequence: CASSTDPKGRVLALPGYTF.

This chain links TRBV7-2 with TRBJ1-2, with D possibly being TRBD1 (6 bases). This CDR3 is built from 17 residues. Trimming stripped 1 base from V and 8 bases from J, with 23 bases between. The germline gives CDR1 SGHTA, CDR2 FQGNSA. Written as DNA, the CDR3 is TGTGCCAGCAGCTTAGTTTCCTCCGCCGGGGGCAGAGGCGGCTACACCTTC. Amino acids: CASSLVSSAGGRGGYTF. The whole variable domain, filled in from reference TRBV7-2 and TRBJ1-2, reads GAGVSQSPSNKVTEKGKDVELRCDPISGHTALYWYRQSLGQGLEFLIYFQGNSAPDKSGLPSDRFSAERTGGSVSTLTIQRTQQEDSAVYLCASSLVSSAGGRGGYTFGSGTRLTVV.